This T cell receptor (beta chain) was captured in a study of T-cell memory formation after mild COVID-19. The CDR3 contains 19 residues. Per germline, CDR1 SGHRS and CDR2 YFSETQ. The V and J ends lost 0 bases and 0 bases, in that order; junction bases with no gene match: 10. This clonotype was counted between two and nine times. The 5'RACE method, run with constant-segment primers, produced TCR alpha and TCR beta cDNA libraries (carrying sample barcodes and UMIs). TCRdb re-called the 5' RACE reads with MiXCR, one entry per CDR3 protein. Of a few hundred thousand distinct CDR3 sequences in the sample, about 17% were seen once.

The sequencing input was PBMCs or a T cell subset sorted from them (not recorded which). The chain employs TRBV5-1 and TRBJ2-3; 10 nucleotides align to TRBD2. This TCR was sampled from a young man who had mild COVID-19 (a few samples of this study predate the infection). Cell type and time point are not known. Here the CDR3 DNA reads TGCGCCAGCAGCTTGGCGGCTAGCGGGGGCCTGAGTAGCACAGATACGCAGTATTTT. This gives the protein CASSLAASGGLSSTDTQYF.